This TCR beta chain is drawn from a study of T cell responses to AZD1222 COVID-19 vaccine. Study results and limitations: Among the donors, most were white British and more were female, and clonal diversity was possibly underestimated.

Worth noting for this clone: No antigen is known for it.

Sequencing was performed with immunoSEQ multiplex PCR; in TCRdb, only in-frame clones are kept and a portion is missing. The data show 100,000 to 150,000 clones, with roughly 90% seen just once and approximately 1.5% held by the top ten. V lost 3 bases and J lost 3, with 13 bases in between. This CDR3 is built from 14 residues. CDR1 is SGHNT and CDR2 is YYREEE in the germline V gene (reference sequence). The sequence derives from an adult in good health. Specimen: peripheral blood, collected on day 0 of AZD1222 vaccination. The chain links TRBV5-4 to TRBJ2-7; maybe TRBD1 (6 bases). The CDR3, as DNA: TGTGCCAGCAGCTCCGGGACACAATACTACGAGCAGTACTTC. Protein product: CASSSGTQYYEQYF.